The 9 T cell receptor beta chains below come from one sample, sequenced in a study of regulatory T cells in long-lasting Graves disease. Time point indicated: persistent/refractory GD, antithyroid drugs over 5 years with positive TRAb. With RNA extracted from PBMCs as input, the TCR library was made. Investigators prepared the TCR beta libraries by applying iRepertoire HTBI primers and Arm-PCR of CDR3 regions. From the multiplex PCR reads, TCRdb called clonotypes with MiXCR, one entry per CDR3 protein. The sample yields about 430,000 distinct CDR3 sequences, 21% seen once. This sample comprised peripheral blood mononuclear cells (PBMCs), obtained when the disease was refractory, from a patient treated with antithyroid drugs. These receptors were obtained from a female donor with Graves disease.

The CDR3 nucleotides are TGCGCCAGCAGCCTCGGAGCAGGGGGATCTGTGACCGGGGAGCTGTTTTTT. Translated: CASSLGAGGSVTGELFF. The rearrangement uses TRBV5-1 and TRBJ2-2; 7 bases line up with TRBD1. CDR3 length equals 17 residues. The germline gives CDR1 SGHRS, CDR2 YFSETQ. With 4 bases clipped from V and 5 bases from J, the junction kept 14 bases outside the gene matches. The variable domain in full, completed from reference TRBV5-1 and TRBJ2-2, reads KAGVTQTPRYLIKTRGQQVTLSCSPISGHRSVSWYQQTPGQGLQFLFEYFSETQRNKGNFPGRFSGRQFSNSRSEMNVSTLELGDSALYLCASSLGAGGSVTGELFFGEGSRLTVL.

This clonotype was counted ten times or more. The chain has TRBV7-3 and TRBJ2-5; tentatively, D is TRBD2 (5 bases). Germline V gives CDR1 SGHTA, CDR2 FQGTGA. Trimming left V 2 bases short and J 1 base short, with 11 bases between. The CDR3 length is 15 residues. The CDR3 DNA sequence: TGTGCCAGCAGCTTATTTGGGAGACCCCAAGAGACCCAGTACTTC. This codes for CASSLFGRPQETQYF.

This clonotype was detected many times. V and J are TRBV28 and TRBJ2-5; D unclear. V was trimmed by 5 bases and J by 7 bases, leaving 8 bases between them. Germline V lookup: CDR1 MDHEN, CDR2 SYDVKM. The CDR3 extends over 11 amino acids. CDR3 DNA: TGTGCCAGCAGTCTTGGGCGGACCCAGTACTTC. Amino acid sequence: CASSLGRTQYF.

This clonotype was observed a few times. The rearrangement links TRBV6-2 or TRBV6-3 to TRBJ2-7; the D is unclear. CDR3 size: 11 residues. Trimming took 5 bases from V and 7 from J, leaving 9 bases between them. CDR1 is MNHEY, CDR2 SVGEGT, per germline. Here the CDR3 reads CASSDLWEQYF. The CDR3 DNA reads TGTGCCAGCAGTGACCTCTGGGAGCAGTACTTC.

The rearrangement links TRBV7-3 to TRBJ2-7, with 14 positions matching TRBD2. Germline CDR1 reads SGHTA; CDR2 reads FQGTGA. This CDR3 is 16 amino acids long. V was clipped by 9 bases and J by 4 bases; unmatched bases: 11. CDR3 sequence reads: CASSKGLAGVGYEQYF. CDR3 nucleotide sequence: TGTGCCAGTAGCAAGGGACTAGCGGGAGTGGGGTACGAGCAGTACTTC.

This clonotype appeared many times. The V gene is TRBV20-1, the J gene TRBJ1-6, with 10 bases identical to TRBD1. CDR1 and CDR2 (germline): DFQATT, SNEGSKA (reference sequence). This CDR3 contains 16 residues. The V gene end was trimmed by 2 bases and the J gene end by 8 bases; junction bases not matched to a gene: 9. The CDR3 protein is CSARSLAGTGDSPLHF. In DNA form, the CDR3 reads TGCAGTGCTAGATCCCTGGCGGGGACAGGGGATTCACCCCTCCACTTT.

A few counts support this clonotype. This sequence joins TRBV18 and TRBJ2-7; D is perhaps TRBD1 (5 bases). The germline gives CDR1 KGHSH, CDR2 LQKENI. This CDR3 comprises 13 residues. Trimming removed 5 bases from V and 3 bases from J, with 11 bases in between. CDR3 sequence: CASSTQGFYEQYF. In DNA, the CDR3 is TGTGCCAGCTCAACGCAGGGATTCTACGAGCAGTACTTC. Full variable domain (missing parts from reference TRBV18 and TRBJ2-7): NAGVMQNPRHLVRRRGQEARLRCSPMKGHSHVYWYRQLPEEGLKFMVYLQKENIIDESGMPKERFSAEFPKEGPSILRIQQVVRGDSAAYFCASSTQGFYEQYFGPGTRLTVT.

This clonotype was seen only a few times. The gene calls are TRBV5-5 and TRBJ1-1; D is unclear. Germline CDR1 is SGHKS and CDR2 is YYEKEE (reference sequence). The CDR3 has 13 amino acids. V was shortened by 0 bases and J by 8 bases, with 11 bases between the two germline ends. CDR3 sequence: CASSLVRTTEAFF. The CDR3 nucleotides are TGTGCCAGCAGCTTGGTGAGAACAACAGAAGCTTTCTTT. The full variable domain, with the rest looked up from reference TRBV5-5 and TRBJ1-1, is DAGVTQSPTHLIKTRGQQVTLRCSPISGHKSVSWYQQVLGQGPQFIFQYYEKEERGRGNFPDRFSARQFPNYSSELNVNALLLGDSALYLCASSLVRTTEAFFGQGTRLTVV.

The chain has TRBV5-5 and TRBJ1-2, with no clear D. Germline V gene sequence: CDR1 SGHKS, CDR2 YYEKEE (reference sequence). This CDR3 contains 14 residues. Trimming removed 4 bases from V and 2 bases from J, with 12 bases in between. DNA for the CDR3: TGTGCCAGCAGCCTAAATAAGGGAAACTATGGCTACACCTTC. Its protein is CASSLNKGNYGYTF. The entire variable domain, with the rest obtained from reference TRBV5-5 and TRBJ1-2, is as follows: DAGVTQSPTHLIKTRGQQVTLRCSPISGHKSVSWYQQVLGQGPQFIFQYYEKEERGRGNFPDRFSARQFPNYSSELNVNALLLGDSALYLCASSLNKGNYGYTFGSGTRLTVV.